This entry is about one T cell receptor beta chain. The CDR3 spans 18 residues. V shed 1 base and J 1 base; nucleotides not matched to a gene: 8. Germline V gives CDR1 SGHRS, CDR2 YFSETQ. The record originates from a study of blood T cell repertoires in COVID-19. On the study more broadly: PBMCs, B-cell-depleted T cells, or T cells provided the cDNA or gDNA that made up the material.

Source study methods: The authors estimated nucleated cell counts from reference gene primer amplification. Profiling relied on immunoSEQ multiplex PCR, and the TCRdb table lists in-frame clones only, not all of them. V, J and clone size derive from that table, while D and trimming were established from the DNA sequence. The data contain 95,000 to 150,000 clones, 86% of them singletons. Sequencing used peripheral blood. This receptor was obtained from a human donor in a cohort sampled during active COVID-19. The chain employs TRBV5-1 and TRBJ2-4, with 10 nucleotides matching TRBD2. The CDR3 nucleotides read TGCGCCAGCAGCTTGTCTTCTAGCGGGAGCTCGGCCAAAAACATTCAGTACTTC. Translating it yields CASSLSSSGSSAKNIQYF.